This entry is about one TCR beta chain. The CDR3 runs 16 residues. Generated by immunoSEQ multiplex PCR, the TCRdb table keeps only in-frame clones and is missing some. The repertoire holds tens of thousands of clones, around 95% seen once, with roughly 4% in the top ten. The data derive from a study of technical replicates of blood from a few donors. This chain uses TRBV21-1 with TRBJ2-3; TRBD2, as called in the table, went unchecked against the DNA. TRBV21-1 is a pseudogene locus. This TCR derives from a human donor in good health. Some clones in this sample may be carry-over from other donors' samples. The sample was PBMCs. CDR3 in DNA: TGTGCCAGCACCTCCGAGGCGGGGGAGATCACAGATACGCAGTATTTT. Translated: CASTSEAGEITDTQYF.